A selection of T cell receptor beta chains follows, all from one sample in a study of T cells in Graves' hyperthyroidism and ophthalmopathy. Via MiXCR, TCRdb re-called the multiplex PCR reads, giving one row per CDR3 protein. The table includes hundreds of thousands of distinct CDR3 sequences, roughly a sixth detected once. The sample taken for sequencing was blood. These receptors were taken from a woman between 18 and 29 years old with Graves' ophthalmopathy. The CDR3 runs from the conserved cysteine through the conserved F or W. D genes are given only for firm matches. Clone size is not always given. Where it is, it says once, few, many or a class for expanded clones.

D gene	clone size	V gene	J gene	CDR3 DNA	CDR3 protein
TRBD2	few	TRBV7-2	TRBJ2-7	TGTGCCAGCAGTTTCCCATGGCGGGAGGGGTCCCCCTCCTACGAGCAGTACTTC	CASSFPWREGSPSYEQYF
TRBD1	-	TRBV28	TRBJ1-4	TGTGCCAGCAGCTTCAACCGGGACAGGGGGGATGAAAAACTGTTTTTT	CASSFNRDRGDEKLFF
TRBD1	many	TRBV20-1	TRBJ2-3	TGCAGTGCTACCACAGGGGTCACAGATACGCAGTATTTT	CSATTGVTDTQYF
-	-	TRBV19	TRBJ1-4	TGTGCCAGTAGTCTCGGCAGGGGCGGAGAAAAACTGTTTTTT	CASSLGRGGEKLFF
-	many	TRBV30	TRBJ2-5	TGTGCCTGGAAAAGCGATCAAGAGACCCAGTACTTC	CAWKSDQETQYF
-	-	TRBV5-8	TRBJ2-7	TGTGCCAGCAGCTTGACCCTCGGCTCTGGCGGGGATTTCGTTGGCGAGCAGTACTTC	CASSLTLGSGGDFVGEQYF
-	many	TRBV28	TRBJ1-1	TGTGCCAGCAGGGGAGTAGAAGCTTTCTTT	CASRGVEAFF
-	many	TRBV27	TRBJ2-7	TGTGCCAGCAGTTTATGGGACGGAAGCTCCTACGAGCAGTACTTC	CASSLWDGSSYEQYF
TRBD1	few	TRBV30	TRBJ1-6	TGTGCCTGGAGTAACCTTGGACAGGGGAATTCACCCCTCCACTTT	CAWSNLGQGNSPLHF
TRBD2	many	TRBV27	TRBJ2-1	TGTGCCAGCAGTTTCCTGAACGGGGGGGAGGCCAATGAGCAGTTCTTC	CASSFLNGGEANEQFF
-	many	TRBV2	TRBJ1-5	TGTGCCAGCAGTGAGGTGGACACCAAAGGGCCCCAGCATTTT	CASSEVDTKGPQHF
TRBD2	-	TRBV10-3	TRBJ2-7	TGTGCCGTCACCCCGGGACTAGATTACGAGCAGTACTTC	CAVTPGLDYEQYF
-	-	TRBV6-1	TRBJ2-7	TGTGCCAGCAGTGAAGGACGGGCCAGTGCCTACGAGCAGTACTTC	CASSEGRASAYEQYF
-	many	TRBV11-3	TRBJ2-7	TGTGCCAGCTGGAAAACCAGCTCCTACGAGCAGTACTTC	CASWKTSSYEQYF